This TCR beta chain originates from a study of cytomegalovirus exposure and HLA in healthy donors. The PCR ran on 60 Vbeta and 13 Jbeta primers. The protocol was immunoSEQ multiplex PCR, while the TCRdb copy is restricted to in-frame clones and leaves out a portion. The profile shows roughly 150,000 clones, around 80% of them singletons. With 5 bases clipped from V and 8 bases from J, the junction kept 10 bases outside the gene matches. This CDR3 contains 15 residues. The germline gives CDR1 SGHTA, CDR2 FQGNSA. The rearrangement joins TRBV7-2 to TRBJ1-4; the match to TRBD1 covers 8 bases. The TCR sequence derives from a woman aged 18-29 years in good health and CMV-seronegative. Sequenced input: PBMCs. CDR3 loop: CASSRETGVGEKLFF. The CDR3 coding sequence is TGTGCCAGCAGCCGAGAGACAGGGGTTGGGGAAAAACTGTTTTTT.